The 10 T cell receptor beta chains given below trace back to one sample, sequenced in a study of vaccination effects on CD4 cells after COVID-19. After expansion with viral peptide pools in the ViraFEST assay, antigen-specific CD4+ T cells were sequenced. CD4+ T cells were isolated after less than 12 days of culture. Each participant was given two doses of one vaccine (BNT162b2 or mRNA-1273). Assay: immunoSEQ multiplex PCR; the TCRdb copy retains only in-frame clones and omits some. Among about 46,000 clones listed, about 70% were seen once. Their specific antigens are unknown. The sample in question was CD4+ T cells from PBMCs cultured with HCoV-OC43 spike peptides, obtained after COVID-19 vaccination. The subset here: HCoV-OC43 spike overlapping peptide pool stimulation. These receptor sequences come from a human donor who received a COVID-19 vaccine.

This clone was detected only once. This sequence joins TRBV19 and TRBJ2-2; the match to TRBD2 covers 12 bases. The CDR3 covers 16 residues. V was clipped by 5 bases and J by 7 bases; unmatched bases: 8. The germline V gene encodes CDR1 LNHDA and CDR2 SQIVND (reference sequence). The CDR3 region has the DNA TGTGCCAGTAGTGCCCCTAGCGGGAGGGCTTACGGGGAGCTGTTTTTT. It translates to CASSAPSGRAYGELFF.

This clone came up once. The V call is TRBV19, the J call TRBJ1-1, with D hard to call. The CDR3 has 15 amino acids. Germline V CDR1 and CDR2: LNHDA, SQIVND (reference sequence). V was clipped by 3 bases and J by 4 bases, with 15 bases between them. The CDR3 loop is CASSISDVWGTEAFF. In DNA form, the CDR3 reads TGTGCCAGTAGTATCTCTGATGTCTGGGGCACTGAAGCTTTCTTT.

J is TRBJ1-2 and V is TRBV30, with 8 bases identical to TRBD1. In germline, CDR1 is GTSNPN, CDR2 SVGIG (reference sequence). The ends lost 2 bases at V and 8 bases at J; junction bases unmatched: 7. The CDR3 spans 13 residues. CDR3 bases: TGTGCCTGGAGTAGGGACAGGCCTCGGGGCTACACCTTC. It codes for CAWSRDRPRGYTF.

The CDR3 nucleotides read TGTGCCAGCAGCTTGGGACTAGCGGGAGATGGGAACGAGCAGTACTTC. Residues: CASSLGLAGDGNEQYF. The chain has TRBV5-4 and TRBJ2-7; 12 bases match TRBD2. The CDR3 totals 16 residues. J was trimmed by 5 bases and V by 0 bases; bases with no gene match: 6. CDR1 and CDR2 (germline): SGHNT, YYREEE (reference sequence).

The rearrangement joins TRBV5-1 to TRBJ1-2, with TRBD1 as a possible D gene (5 bases). Germline assignment: CDR1 SGHRS and CDR2 YFSETQ. CDR3 length: 14 amino acids. Trimming took 3 bases from V and 4 from J, leaving 13 bases between them. The CDR3 here is CASSSGAQAYGYTF. Written as DNA, the CDR3 is TGCGCCAGCAGCTCCGGGGCACAGGCCTATGGCTACACCTTC.

V is TRBV27 and J is TRBJ2-1; 10 bases align to TRBD2. The CDR3 consists of 17 residues. Trimming took 5 bases from V and 7 from J; bases not matched to a gene: 14. The V gene's germline CDR1 is MNHEY and CDR2 SMNVEV (reference sequence). The CDR3: CASSPSRASGSSNEQFF. Written as DNA, the CDR3 is TGTGCCAGCAGTCCCTCCCGGGCTAGCGGGAGTTCTAATGAGCAGTTCTTC.

The chain couples TRBV5-4 to TRBJ2-1, with 8 nucleotides matching TRBD2. Germline CDR1 SGHNT, CDR2 YYREEE (reference sequence). The V gene end was trimmed by 1 base and the J gene end by 9 bases; junction bases not matched to a gene: 12. The CDR3 contains 16 residues. The CDR3 bases are TGTGCCAGCAGCTTGTCTATTGGGACTAGTCTTGGTGAGCAGTTCTTC. Its protein is CASSLSIGTSLGEQFF.

This clone appeared a single time. The chain combines TRBV14 with TRBJ2-5; D call uncertain. The V and J ends lost 3 bases and 3 bases respectively, with 8 bases between them. The CDR3 totals 13 residues. Germline CDR1 reads SGHDN; CDR2 reads FVKESK. The CDR3 sequence: CASSHYYKETQYF. The CDR3, as DNA: TGTGCCAGCAGCCACTATTATAAAGAGACCCAGTACTTC.

The chain joins TRBV4-1 to TRBJ1-1; D unclear. CDR1 MGHRA and CDR2 YSYEKL come from the germline V gene. The CDR3 spans 14 residues. V lost 0 bases and J lost 4, with 9 bases in between. CDR3 sequence: CASSQEVLGTEAFF. The CDR3 DNA sequence: TGCGCCAGCAGCCAAGAAGTACTCGGCACTGAAGCTTTCTTT.

This chain connects TRBV2 to TRBJ2-7; D could derive from TRBD1 or TRBD2 (6 bases each). Per the germline V gene, CDR1 is SNHLY and CDR2 is FYNNEI. V lost 3 bases, J lost 2 bases, and 17 bases lay in between. This CDR3 is built from 16 residues. CDR3 sequence (DNA): TGTGCCAGCAGTGACTGGTCCCGGGGGCCGCCCTACGAGCAGTACTTC. As protein: CASSDWSRGPPYEQYF.